This T cell receptor beta chain derives from a study of blood T cell repertoires in COVID-19. Study background: PBMCs, B-cell-depleted T cells, or T cells provided the cDNA or gDNA that made up the material.

Authors' data handling: Amplification of reference gene primers was used by the study to estimate nucleated cell counts. TCRdb's copy holds only in-frame clones and misses some; the assay was immunoSEQ multiplex PCR. That table furnishes V, J and clone size, whereas the DNA furnished D and trimming. This table holds 68,000 or so clones, around 87% found once. The germline V and J ends were trimmed by 4 bases and 0 bases, with 7 bases remaining between them. CDR3 size: 15 residues. Germline CDR1 reads MNHEY; CDR2 reads SVGAGI. The origin of this receptor is a man in his fifties or sixties with active COVID-19. The chain employs TRBV6-5 and TRBJ1-6, with D unclear. Specimen: peripheral blood. CDR3 coding DNA: TGTGCCAGCAGTTCACAGAGCTCCTATAATTCACCCCTCCACTTT. Its translation is CASSSQSSYNSPLHF.